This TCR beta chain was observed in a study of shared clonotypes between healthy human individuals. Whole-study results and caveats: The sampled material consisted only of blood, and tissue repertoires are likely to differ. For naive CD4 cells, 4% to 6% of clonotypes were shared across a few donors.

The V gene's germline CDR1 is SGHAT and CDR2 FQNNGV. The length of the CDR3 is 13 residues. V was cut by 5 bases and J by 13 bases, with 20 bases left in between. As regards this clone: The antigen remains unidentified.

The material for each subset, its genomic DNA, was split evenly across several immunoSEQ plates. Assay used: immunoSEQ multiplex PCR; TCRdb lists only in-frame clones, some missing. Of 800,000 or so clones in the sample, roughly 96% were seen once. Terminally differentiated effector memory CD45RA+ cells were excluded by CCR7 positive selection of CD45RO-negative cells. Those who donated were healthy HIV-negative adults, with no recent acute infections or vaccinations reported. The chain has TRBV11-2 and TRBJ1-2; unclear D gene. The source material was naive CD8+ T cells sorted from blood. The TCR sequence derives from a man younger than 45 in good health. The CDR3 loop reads CASSAEAPEDPTF. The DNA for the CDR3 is TGTGCCAGCAGCGCCGAAGCCCCAGAAGATCCCACCTTC.